A single sample gave rise to the 28 T cell receptor beta chains below, sequenced in a study of blood T cell repertoires in COVID-19. Clones were sequenced by immunoSEQ multiplex PCR, and TCRdb holds only the in-frame ones, with some missing. Here the sample spans 48,000 or so clones, roughly 88% being singletons. The sequenced material came from peripheral blood. Receptors originate from a human donor in a cohort sampled during active COVID-19.

This chain uses TRBV30 with TRBJ1-2; TRBD1 is a possible D gene (6 bases). The germline CDR1 and CDR2 sequences are GTSNPN and SVGIG (reference sequence). Trimming cost V 2 bases and J 4 bases, with 8 bases left between them. The CDR3 loop spans 12 amino acids. The CDR3 DNA follows: TGTGCCTGGAGTCCGGACAGCTATGGCTACACCTTC. Protein: CAWSPDSYGYTF.

This sequence joins TRBV6-1 and TRBJ2-2; unclear D gene. This CDR3 region has 15 residues. Germline V gene sequence: CDR1 MNHNS, CDR2 SASEGT. V was shortened by 3 bases and J by 5 bases, with 13 bases between the two germline ends. CDR3 DNA: TGTGCCAGCAGTGAGTTACGGTCTGGTACCGGGGAGCTGTTTTTT. Protein product: CASSELRSGTGELFF.

The V gene is TRBV5-1, the J gene TRBJ2-3, with D possibly matching TRBD2 (6 bases). The CDR3 is 14 amino acids. Trimming cost V 3 bases and J 2 bases, with 10 bases left between them. Per the germline V gene, CDR1 is SGHRS and CDR2 is YFSETQ. This CDR3 reads CASSSSVITDTQYF. DNA for the CDR3: TGCGCCAGCAGCTCTAGCGTCATCACAGATACGCAGTATTTT. The full variable domain, in which reference TRBV5-1 and TRBJ2-3 provide the parts outside the CDR3, is KAGVTQTPRYLIKTRGQQVTLSCSPISGHRSVSWYQQTPGQGLQFLFEYFSETQRNKGNFPGRFSGRQFSNSRSEMNVSTLELGDSALYLCASSSSVITDTQYFGPGTRLTVL.

V usage is TRBV4-1 and J usage is TRBJ2-7; 9 bases are a match to TRBD2. V was pared by 0 bases and J by 5 bases, with 2 bases of the junction left unmatched. This CDR3 has 14 residues. The germline V gene encodes CDR1 MGHRA and CDR2 YSYEKL. Written as DNA, the CDR3 is TGCGCCAGCAGCCAAGAGACTAGCGGCAACGAGCAGTACTTC. Amino acids: CASSQETSGNEQYF.

The chain combines TRBV2 with TRBJ1-2, with 7 nucleotides matching TRBD1. With 8 bases clipped from V and 4 bases from J, the junction kept 4 bases outside the gene matches. The CDR3 extends over 12 amino acids. The germline V gene encodes CDR1 SNHLY and CDR2 FYNNEI. The CDR3 reads CASGGQLYGYTF. For the CDR3, the DNA is TGTGCCAGCGGGGGACAGCTCTATGGCTACACCTTC.

This chain links TRBV5-1 with TRBJ1-1, with 10 positions matching TRBD1. Germline lookup yields CDR1 SGHRS and CDR2 YFSETQ. The junction had 8 bases not matched to a gene; V was cut back by 4 bases and J by 5 bases. This CDR3 is built from 15 residues. The CDR3 loop reads CASSEGTGAGTEAFF. The CDR3 nucleotides read TGCGCCAGCAGCGAGGGGACAGGGGCAGGAACTGAAGCTTTCTTT.

J is TRBJ2-7 and V is TRBV3-1 (or the pseudogene TRBV3-2); D gene uncertain. V was trimmed by 0 bases and J by 10 bases, leaving 10 bases between them. The germline gives CDR1 LGHDT, CDR2 YNNKEL (reference sequence). This CDR3 has 12 amino acids. CDR3: CASSQDRQRQYF. Here the CDR3 DNA reads TGTGCCAGCAGCCAAGATAGGCAGCGCCAGTACTTC.

V is TRBV3-1 (or the pseudogene TRBV3-2) and J is TRBJ2-6; no clear D gene. The V and J ends lost 0 bases and 0 bases respectively, with 6 bases between them. The CDR3 sequence is 16 residues long. The V gene's germline CDR1 is LGHDT and CDR2 YNNKEL (reference sequence). The CDR3 coding sequence is TGTGCCAGCAGCCAAGATATCAGCTCTGGGGCCAACGTCCTGACTTTC. Amino acid sequence: CASSQDISSGANVLTF.

CDR3 nucleotides: TGCGCCAGCAGCTTGGAGACGGGAGGCACAGATACGCAGTATTTT. It specifies CASSLETGGTDTQYF. V gene TRBV5-1 combines with J gene TRBJ2-3, with a weak D call TRBD2 (6 bases). Germline loops: CDR1 SGHRS, CDR2 YFSETQ. V lost 0 bases and J lost 1, with 9 bases in between. The CDR3 loop spans 15 amino acids.

The rearrangement joins TRBV28 to TRBJ1-1; TRBD1 might be the D (5 bases). The CDR3 is made up of 13 amino acids. The ends were cut back, 7 bases at V and 11 bases at J, with 20 bases in the middle. Germline V lookup: CDR1 MDHEN, CDR2 SYDVKM. CDR3 DNA sequence: TGTGCCAGCACCCTTCTGGCCGGGGAGGGGGCTTTCTTT. Residues: CASTLLAGEGAFF.

This clone was observed a handful of times. The V call is TRBV11-2, the J call TRBJ2-3; D is unresolved. The CDR3 consists of 17 residues. The V end lost 0 bases, the J end lost 4 bases, and 17 bases lay between the germline ends. CDR1 SGHAT and CDR2 FQNNGV come from the germline V gene. The CDR3 loop is CASSLDASRHVADTQYF. The CDR3 coding sequence is TGTGCCAGCAGCTTAGATGCTTCGAGACATGTTGCAGATACGCAGTATTTT.

The chain employs TRBV7-2 and TRBJ1-1, with no clear D. In germline, CDR1 is SGHTA, CDR2 FQGNSA. The CDR3 consists of 15 residues. Between the trimmed V and J ends, which lost 5 bases and 7 bases, there was a span of 20 bases. The CDR3 sequence is CASSPWTAEGSEAFF. DNA of the CDR3: TGTGCCAGCAGCCCATGGACGGCCGAAGGGAGTGAAGCTTTCTTT.

The chain uses TRBV5-1 and TRBJ2-5; D is unclear. The CDR3 is 13 amino acids. Germline loops: CDR1 SGHRS, CDR2 YFSETQ. V lost 8 bases to trimming and J lost 3 bases, with 14 bases between them. The CDR3 region is CASRLVAEETQYF. CDR3 nucleotides: TGCGCCAGTAGGTTGGTGGCGGAAGAGACCCAGTACTTC.

This rearrangement joins TRBV5-8 to TRBJ1-1; TRBD1 matches at 9 bases. Germline-derived CDR1 and CDR2 are SGHTS and YDEGEE. With 4 bases clipped from V and 4 bases from J, the junction kept 5 bases outside the gene matches. CDR3 length equals 14 residues. CDR3 DNA sequence: TGTGCCAGCAGCCCCGGGACAGGGAGCACTGAAGCTTTCTTT. This encodes CASSPGTGSTEAFF.

The chain has TRBV18 and TRBJ1-5, with TRBD1 matching over 8 bases. The CDR3 has 15 residues. Germline V gene data show CDR1 as KGHSH and CDR2 as LQKENI. V lost 6 bases, J lost 3 bases, and 7 bases stayed unmatched. Here the CDR3 reads CASSLNRGNNQPQHF. In DNA, the CDR3 is TGTGCCAGCTCCCTAAACAGGGGGAACAATCAGCCCCAGCATTTT.

The CDR3 loop reads CASRNRGGGQPQHF. The CDR3 nucleotides are TGTGCCAGCAGGAACAGGGGAGGTGGACAGCCCCAGCATTTT. This chain uses TRBV2 with TRBJ1-5, with TRBD1 identical over 7 bases. This CDR3 is built from 14 residues. Germline CDR1 is SNHLY and CDR2 is FYNNEI. V was pared by 6 bases and J by 7 bases, with 9 bases of the junction left unmatched.

V and J are TRBV18 and TRBJ1-6, with D hard to call. V lost 0 bases, J lost 5 bases, and 8 bases lay in between. The CDR3 extends over 15 amino acids. Germline V gene sequence: CDR1 KGHSH, CDR2 LQKENI. CDR3 amino acids: CASSPPGGNNSPLHF. CDR3 sequence (DNA): TGTGCCAGCTCACCACCCGGCGGCAATAATTCACCCCTCCACTTT.

The chain recombines TRBV5-1 with TRBJ2-7, with TRBD1 matching 11 bases. The germline CDR1 and CDR2 sequences are SGHRS and YFSETQ. V dropped 3 bases and J dropped 3; count of bases not matched to a gene: 2. The CDR3 covers 14 residues. CDR3: CASSWGTGGYEQYF. The CDR3 DNA sequence: TGCGCCAGCAGCTGGGGGACAGGGGGCTACGAGCAGTACTTC.

The chain uses TRBV19 and TRBJ1-5; TRBD1 agrees at 9 bases. CDR1 and CDR2 from the germline V gene are LNHDA and SQIVND (reference sequence). The CDR3 totals 14 residues. With 8 bases clipped from V and 7 bases from J, the junction kept 9 bases outside the gene matches. Written as DNA, the CDR3 is TGTGCCAGTGAAACAGGGGGCGCTGGGCAGCCCCAGCATTTT. Protein sequence: CASETGGAGQPQHF.

V is TRBV15 and J is TRBJ2-3, with a tentative D call TRBD2 (6 bases). The germline CDR1 and CDR2 sequences are LNHNV and YYDKDF (reference sequence). The V gene lost 1 base and the J gene lost 0 bases, with 20 bases spanning the gap. The CDR3 totals 19 residues. The CDR3 loop is CATSRGEGLGSGSTDTQYF. The CDR3 DNA reads as TGTGCCACCAGCAGAGGGGAAGGCCTCGGGAGCGGGAGCACAGATACGCAGTATTTT.

The J gene is TRBJ2-1, the V gene TRBV7-9; 9 nucleotides align to TRBD2. Germline CDR1 is SEHNR and CDR2 is FQNEAQ (reference sequence). This CDR3 has 15 residues. Trimming at V came to 5 bases and at J to 7 bases, leaving 9 bases not matched to a gene. CDR3 sequence reads: CASSPWAGGGNEQFF. CDR3 sequence (DNA): TGTGCCAGCAGCCCATGGGCGGGAGGGGGGAATGAGCAGTTCTTC.

The chain has TRBV30 and TRBJ1-2; D gene ambiguous. V was cut by 2 bases and J by 8 bases, with 12 bases left in between. From germline, CDR1 is GTSNPN and CDR2 SVGIG (reference sequence). This CDR3 spans 12 amino acids. The CDR3 coding sequence is TGTGCCTGGAGTACCGAGAGGGTAGGCTACACCTTC. It codes for CAWSTERVGYTF.

The chain recombines TRBV5-1 with TRBJ2-1; 7 nucleotides align to TRBD2. CDR1 is SGHRS and CDR2 is YFSETQ in the germline V gene. This CDR3 has 13 amino acids. V was pared by 3 bases and J by 6 bases, with 3 bases of the junction left unmatched. In nucleotides, the CDR3 is TGCGCCAGCAGCTCCACGGGGGGCAATGAGCAGTTCTTC. Translating gives CASSSTGGNEQFF.

This sequence joins TRBV11-2 and TRBJ1-4, with 8 bases fitting TRBD1. This CDR3 comprises 14 residues. The V and J ends lost 5 bases and 4 bases, in that order; junction bases with no gene match: 3. Germline CDR1 SGHAT, CDR2 FQNNGV. CDR3 sequence (DNA): TGTGCCAGCAGCCCGGGACAGGTTAATGAAAAACTGTTTTTT. This translates into CASSPGQVNEKLFF.

This CDR3 reads CASSQIAGGPVEQYF. The CDR3 region has the DNA TGTGCCAGCAGCCAAATAGCGGGAGGGCCTGTTGAGCAGTACTTC. The chain links TRBV4-2 to TRBJ2-7; 11 nucleotides align to TRBD2. Germline CDR1 LGHNA, CDR2 YNFKEQ. Unmatched junction bases numbered 7, after V lost 2 bases and J lost 7 bases. The CDR3 is made up of 15 amino acids.

The gene calls are TRBV3-1 (or the pseudogene TRBV3-2) and TRBJ2-1; 12 nucleotides align to TRBD2. This CDR3 has 13 amino acids. V shed 10 bases and J 7 bases; nucleotides not matched to a gene: 5. Looked up from germline, CDR1 is LGHDT and CDR2 is YNNKEL (reference sequence). The CDR3 spells CATRGTSGNEQFF. The CDR3 region has the DNA TGTGCCACCCGAGGGACTAGCGGGAATGAGCAGTTCTTC.

The chain is built from TRBV27 and TRBJ2-1; 9 positions match TRBD2. The germline CDR1 and CDR2 sequences are MNHEY and SMNVEV (reference sequence). The V gene end was trimmed by 4 bases and the J gene end by 7 bases; junction bases not matched to a gene: 17. CDR3 length equals 18 residues. The CDR3 bases are TGTGCCAGCAGTTCCTGGGTAGCGGGAGTAACGGGCGCGAATGAGCAGTTCTTC. Residues: CASSSWVAGVTGANEQFF.

This rearrangement joins TRBV7-9 to TRBJ2-4; no clear D gene. The CDR3 runs 13 residues. Germline CDR1 and CDR2: SEHNR and FQNEAQ (reference sequence). V was pared by 8 bases and J by 5 bases, with 13 bases between. For the CDR3, the DNA is TGTGCCAGCGAGGCAGATGTAGAAAACATTCAGTACTTC. Its protein product is CASEADVENIQYF.